Included here is one T cell receptor beta chain sequence, with context. Its antigen is unknown. V lost 0 bases and J lost 2, with 11 bases in between. This CDR3 region has 15 residues. Germline V gene lookup returns CDR1 SGHAT and CDR2 FQNNGV. Here immunoSEQ multiplex PCR was the method, and the copy in TCRdb shows in-frame clones only, minus some. The repertoire includes 85,000 to 100,000 clones, about nine tenths of them detected once, and approximately 0.11% sits in the top ten. The source of the sample is a study of graft-versus-host responses after intestinal transplantation. This rearrangement joins TRBV11-2 to TRBJ2-7; D might be TRBD1 (5 bases). This sample comprised unstimulated CD4+ T cells sorted from spleen or lymph node cells, obtained before intestinal transplant. The source of this sequence is a human donor who received an intestinal transplant. The CDR3 reads CASSLDFGRAYEQYF. The CDR3 DNA is TGTGCCAGCAGCTTAGATTTCGGCAGGGCCTACGAGCAGTACTTC.